The entry that follows covers one T cell receptor (beta chain) sequence. No antigen is known for it. This specimen comes from a study of T cell responses to AZD1222 COVID-19 vaccine. Study-wide findings and caveats: Unmutated variant regions reportedly attract nearly half of all spike-specific TCRs.

TCRdb's copy holds only in-frame clones and misses some; the assay was immunoSEQ multiplex PCR. The table lists 65,000 to 80,000 clones, around 90% of them singletons. Deletions cut 0 bases from V and 4 bases from J, with 1 base between. The CDR3 is 11 amino acids. CDR1 is SGHNT, CDR2 YENEEA, per germline. This sample comprised peripheral blood, obtained on day 0 of AZD1222 vaccination. The sequence was obtained from an adult in good health. The rearrangement links TRBV11-3 to TRBJ2-7; D is undetermined. CDR3 DNA: TGTGCCAGCAGCTTAGATTACGAGCAGTACTTC. This translates into CASSLDYEQYF. Full variable domain (rest looked up from reference TRBV11-3 and TRBJ2-7): EAGVVQSPRYKIIEKKQPVAFWCNPISGHNTLYWYLQNLGQGPELLIRYENEEAVDDSQLPKDRFSAERLKGVDSTLKIQPAELGDSAVYLCASSLDYEQYFGPGTRLTVT.